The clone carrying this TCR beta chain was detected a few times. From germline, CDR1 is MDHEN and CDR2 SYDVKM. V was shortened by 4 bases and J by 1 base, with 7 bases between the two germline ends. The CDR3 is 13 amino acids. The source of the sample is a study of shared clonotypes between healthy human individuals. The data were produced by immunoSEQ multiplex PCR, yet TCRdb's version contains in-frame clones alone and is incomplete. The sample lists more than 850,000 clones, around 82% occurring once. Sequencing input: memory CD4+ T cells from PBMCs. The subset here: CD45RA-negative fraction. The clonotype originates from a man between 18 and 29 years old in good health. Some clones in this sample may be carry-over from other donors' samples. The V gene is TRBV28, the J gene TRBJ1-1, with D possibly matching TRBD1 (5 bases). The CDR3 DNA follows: TGTGCCAGCAGTTACGGGGGGAACACTGAAGCTTTCTTT. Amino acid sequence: CASSYGGNTEAFF.